The rows below give T cell receptor beta chains drawn from one sample of a study of breast tumors, draining lymph nodes, adjacent tissues. TCRdb reanalysed the multiplex PCR reads using MiXCR and keeps one entry per CDR3 protein. The sample gives 270,000 or so distinct CDR3 sequences, over 30% of which show up once; 1.1% is in the top ten. The sample was axillary lymph node tissue. The source of these receptors is a female donor with breast cancer. Some clones in this sample may be carry-over from other donors' samples. Both conserved end residues are part of each CDR3. The order of the fields is clone size, D gene, J gene, V gene, CDR3 protein, CDR3 DNA. A D gene is named only where the DNA matches it firmly. A row's size may be missing; if present it is once, few, many or a size class.

clone size: many; D gene: .; J gene: TRBJ1-2; V gene: TRBV6-5; CDR3 protein: CASSYDQFYGYTF; CDR3 DNA: TGTGCCAGCAGTTACGATCAGTTCTATGGCTACACCTTC
clone size: many; D gene: .; J gene: TRBJ2-1; V gene: TRBV2; CDR3 protein: CASGGGEQFF; CDR3 DNA: TGTGCCAGCGGGGGCGGAGAGCAGTTCTTC
clone size: many; D gene: TRBD1; J gene: TRBJ1-6; V gene: TRBV3-1; CDR3 protein: CASSRTRDSNSPLHF; CDR3 DNA: TGTGCCAGCAGCCGCACCCGGGACAGCAATTCACCCCTCCACTTT
clone size: many; D gene: TRBD2; J gene: TRBJ2-1; V gene: TRBV10-3; CDR3 protein: CAIKGGSNEQFF; CDR3 DNA: TGTGCCATCAAGGGCGGGAGCAATGAGCAGTTCTTC
clone size: many; D gene: .; J gene: TRBJ2-7; V gene: TRBV11-2; CDR3 protein: CASTSEGVYYEQYF; CDR3 DNA: TGTGCCAGCACTTCGGAAGGCGTATACTACGAGCAGTACTTC
clone size: few; D gene: .; J gene: TRBJ1-1; V gene: TRBV19; CDR3 protein: CASSIDWDTEAFF; CDR3 DNA: TGTGCCAGTAGTATAGATTGGGACACTGAAGCTTTCTTT
clone size: many; D gene: .; J gene: TRBJ1-5; V gene: TRBV12-3/TRBV12-4; CDR3 protein: CASTNRGRYQPQHF; CDR3 DNA: TGTGCCAGCACCAATAGGGGTAGGTATCAGCCCCAGCATTTT
clone size: few; D gene: .; J gene: TRBJ2-2; V gene: TRBV11-2; CDR3 protein: CASSLPSGPNTGELFF; CDR3 DNA: TGTGCCAGCAGCTTACCCAGCGGACCGAACACCGGGGAGCTGTTTTTT
clone size: once; D gene: TRBD2; J gene: TRBJ2-1; V gene: TRBV7-2; CDR3 protein: CASSPWGGNEQFF; CDR3 DNA: TGTGCCAGCAGCCCCTGGGGGGGCAATGAGCAGTTCTTC
clone size: many; D gene: TRBD1; J gene: TRBJ2-3; V gene: TRBV20-1; CDR3 protein: CSASPIRQGVSDTQYF; CDR3 DNA: TGCAGTGCTAGTCCTATCAGACAGGGGGTGTCAGATACGCAGTATTTT
clone size: .; D gene: .; J gene: TRBJ1-2; V gene: TRBV5-1; CDR3 protein: CASSPNRRDPEGYTF; CDR3 DNA: TGCGCCAGCAGCCCCAACCGAAGGGACCCCGAGGGCTACACCTTC
clone size: many; D gene: .; J gene: TRBJ2-7; V gene: TRBV30; CDR3 protein: CAWSRGYEQYF; CDR3 DNA: TGTGCCTGGAGTCGGGGCTACGAGCAGTACTTC
clone size: .; D gene: TRBD2; J gene: TRBJ2-1; V gene: TRBV6-2/TRBV6-3; CDR3 protein: CASSHGGWEQFF; CDR3 DNA: TGTGCCAGCAGTCACGGGGGGTGGGAGCAGTTCTTC
clone size: many; D gene: .; J gene: TRBJ1-2; V gene: TRBV13; CDR3 protein: CASSLTGPNYGYTF; CDR3 DNA: TGTGCCAGCAGCTTAACAGGGCCTAACTATGGCTACACCTTC
clone size: many; D gene: .; J gene: TRBJ2-3; V gene: TRBV5-4; CDR3 protein: CASSLDRYTDTQYF; CDR3 DNA: TGTGCCAGCAGCTTAGATCGGTACACAGATACGCAGTATTTT
clone size: many; D gene: .; J gene: TRBJ2-5; V gene: TRBV3-1; CDR3 protein: CASSKGGARQETQYF; CDR3 DNA: TGTGCCAGCAGTAAAGGGGGGGCTCGGCAAGAGACCCAGTACTTC
clone size: many; D gene: TRBD2; J gene: TRBJ2-3; V gene: TRBV11-2; CDR3 protein: CASSLGRGLPTSGRRTDTQYF; CDR3 DNA: TGTGCCAGCAGCTTAGGAAGGGGACTCCCGACTAGCGGGAGACGGACAGATACGCAGTATTTT
clone size: many; D gene: .; J gene: TRBJ2-5; V gene: TRBV20-1; CDR3 protein: CSASGEVLETQYF; CDR3 DNA: TGCAGTGCCAGTGGGGAGGTTTTAGAGACCCAGTACTTC
clone size: .; D gene: .; J gene: TRBJ2-2; V gene: TRBV27; CDR3 protein: CASSYRSVRAADTGELFF; CDR3 DNA: TGTGCCAGCAGTTATCGCTCCGTGAGGGCGGCGGACACCGGGGAGCTGTTTTTT
clone size: many; D gene: TRBD2; J gene: TRBJ2-7; V gene: TRBV29-1; CDR3 protein: CSVARALAGTNEQYF; CDR3 DNA: TGCAGCGTTGCCAGAGCTTTAGCGGGAACGAACGAGCAGTACTTC